The entry below gives a single TCR beta chain sequence along with its context. Germline CDR1 is MNHEY and CDR2 is SMNVEV (reference sequence). The length of the CDR3 is 15 residues. The V end lost 5 bases, the J end lost 8 bases, and 18 bases lay between the germline ends. The source of the sample is a study of blood T cell repertoires in COVID-19. Overall study: COVID-19 samples collected from the United States, Italy and Spain covered acute and convalescent phases. The analysed material was cDNA or gDNA that came from T cells, B-cell-depleted T cells, or PBMCs.

In the original processing: Amplification with reference gene primers provided the estimates of nucleated cell counts. Here immunoSEQ multiplex PCR was the method, and the copy in TCRdb shows in-frame clones only, minus some. V, J and clone size are taken as reported in that table, and D and trimming were inferred from the DNA itself. The table has around 250,000 clones, more than 85% seen once; the top ten hold approximately 7%. The sequence came from a woman in her seventies with active or convalescent COVID-19. This chain joins TRBV27 and TRBJ1-4, with D uncertain. Sequencing was carried out using peripheral blood. DNA of the CDR3: TGTGCCAGCAGTCCCCTCGACCCCGGGAGGGAAAAACTGTTTTTT. Its protein is CASSPLDPGREKLFF.